The rows below give T cell receptor beta chains drawn from one sample of a study of CD8 T cells in ankylosing spondylitis. TCRdb used MiXCR to reprocess the 5' RACE reads, holding one entry per CDR3 protein. The data contain roughly 350,000 distinct CDR3 sequences, 6.5% to 10% of them singletons. The sequencing sample was made of blood, either unsorted or a sorted T cell fraction (not recorded which). These receptors were taken from a male donor with ankylosing spondylitis. The CDR3 runs from the conserved cysteine through the conserved F or W. The D gene is left open where the match is weak. Clone size is shown for a subset of rows, as once, few, many or a class of expanded clone.

>TRBJ2-1|-|TRBD2|TRBV12-3/TRBV12-4
TGTGCCAGCACTCTTAGCGGGAGGGCCCTCTATGAGCAGTTCTTC
CASTLSGRALYEQFF
>TRBJ1-1|few|-|TRBV20-1
TGCAGTGCTAGAGACGCCCAGGCTCCCGAAGCTTTCTTT
CSARDAQAPEAFF
>TRBJ2-2|-|-|TRBV28
TGTGCCAGCAGAACTCCTAGCGCTTACACCGGGGAGCTGTTTTTT
CASRTPSAYTGELFF
>TRBJ2-1|few|-|TRBV6-1
TGTGCCAGCAGAGACGTAGCGTTCTCCTACAATGAGCAGTTCTTC
CASRDVAFSYNEQFF
>TRBJ1-5|-|-|TRBV9
TGTGCCAGCAGCGTAGAGGGGGGGAAAGGTCAGCCCCAGCATTTT
CASSVEGGKGQPQHF
>TRBJ2-1|-|TRBD2|TRBV7-9
TGTGCCAGCGGACTAGCGGGGCCCTACAATGAGCAGTTCTTC
CASGLAGPYNEQFF
>TRBJ2-7|few|-|TRBV20-1
TGCAGTGCTAGAGTTCCGAGCGAGCAGTACTTC
CSARVPSEQYF
>TRBJ1-2|many|-|TRBV11-3
TGTGCCAGCAGCTTACGGCGGGACCTGGGAGGCTACACCTTC
CASSLRRDLGGYTF
>TRBJ2-1|-|TRBD2|TRBV20-1
TGCAGTGCCGCCTCTAGCGGGAGTTACAATGAGCAGTTCTTC
CSAASSGSYNEQFF
>TRBJ1-5|few|-|TRBV10-1
TGCGCCAGCAGCGACCATCCCCCTAGCAATCAGCCCCAGCATTTT
CASSDHPPSNQPQHF
>TRBJ2-5|few|TRBD1|TRBV29-1
TGCAGCGTTGCGGACAGGGTTCAAGAGACCCAGTACTTC
CSVADRVQETQYF
>TRBJ1-1|-|TRBD1|TRBV5-1
TGCGCCAGCAGCTTCGTAGACAGGGATGCCACTGAAGCTTTCTTT
CASSFVDRDATEAFF
>TRBJ2-7|-|-|TRBV28
TGTGCCAGCAGTTTATGGCGGGATTCCTACGAGCAGTACTTC
CASSLWRDSYEQYF
>TRBJ2-1|many|TRBD2|TRBV5-1
TGCGCCAGCAGCGAGACTAGCGGCTTTGGCAATGAGCAGTTCTTC
CASSETSGFGNEQFF
>TRBJ2-1|many|TRBD2|TRBV4-3
TGCGCCAGCAGCCAAGGCAGAATGGGCGGGAGTGAGCAGTTCTTC
CASSQGRMGGSEQFF
>TRBJ1-2|many|-|TRBV9
TGTGCCAGCAGCCCCGAGGGACCCTATGGCTACACCTTC
CASSPEGPYGYTF
>TRBJ1-2|few|-|TRBV4-1
TGCGCCAGCAGCCAGGGAACTGGGACGGCTGCTAACTATGGCTACACCTTC
CASSQGTGTAANYGYTF
>TRBJ2-2|few|TRBD2|TRBV5-1
TGCGCCAGCAGCTACGGACTAGCGGGAAGTGTTACCGGGGAGCTGTTTTTT
CASSYGLAGSVTGELFF
>TRBJ2-7|many|-|TRBV12-3/TRBV12-4
TGTGCCAGCAGTCGGGCTGTCGGCTACGAGCAGTACTTC
CASSRAVGYEQYF
>TRBJ2-7|few|TRBD1|TRBV12-3/TRBV12-4
TGTGCCAGCAGTCGGGGACAGATGTGGGAGCAGTACTTC
CASSRGQMWEQYF
>TRBJ1-1|few|TRBD1|TRBV6-1
TGTGCCAGCAGTCCGGGGCGGGTGACAGGGCCGGCTTTCTTT
CASSPGRVTGPAFF
>TRBJ1-6|few|-|TRBV30
TGTGCCTGGAGTGTTAAATCACCCCTCCACTTT
CAWSVKSPLHF
>TRBJ2-1|-|TRBD1|TRBV5-6
TGTGCCAGCAGCTTGGGGGACAGATACAATGAGCAGTTCTTC
CASSLGDRYNEQFF
>TRBJ2-1|-|-|TRBV6-2/TRBV6-3
TGTGCCAGCAATTTCCGACATTTCCCCGGCAATGAGCAGTTCTTC
CASNFRHFPGNEQFF
>TRBJ1-3|-|-|TRBV28
TGTGCCAGCAATTGGAGAGGGAGTTCTGGAAACACCATATATTTT
CASNWRGSSGNTIYF
>TRBJ1-3|many|-|TRBV4-2
TGTGCCAGCAGCATGCAAGACTCTGGAAACACCATATATTTT
CASSMQDSGNTIYF
>TRBJ1-1|few|-|TRBV12-3/TRBV12-4
TGTGCCAGCAGTTTAGCGTTGGGATGGGGAGCTTTCTTT
CASSLALGWGAFF
>TRBJ2-7|-|TRBD2|TRBV7-2
TGTGCCAGCAGCTTAGAAGCGGGAGCCCGCTACGAGCAGTACTTC
CASSLEAGARYEQYF
>TRBJ1-4|few|TRBD1|TRBV20-1
TGCAGTGCTAGAGAGGACAGGGGGCTCTGGAAACTGTTTTTT
CSAREDRGLWKLFF
>TRBJ2-1|-|-|TRBV7-9
TGTGCCAGCAGCTTCGAGGGGGTGAGCTCCTACAATGAGCAGTTCTTC
CASSFEGVSSYNEQFF
>TRBJ1-5|few|TRBD1|TRBV27
TGTGCCAGTTCAGGGGGATCCCTCAATCAGCCCCAGCATTTT
CASSGGSLNQPQHF
>TRBJ1-2|many|-|TRBV29-1
TGCAGCGTTGAAGTTTCGGGGGACTATGGCTACACCTTC
CSVEVSGDYGYTF
>TRBJ2-5|few|TRBD2|TRBV2
TGTGCCAGGACGTTAGCGGGAGAGAGAGAGACCCAGTACTTC
CARTLAGERETQYF
>TRBJ2-2|few|TRBD1|TRBV6-2/TRBV6-3
TGTGCCAGCAGCCCCACAGGGGGCCGGACCGGGGAGCTGTTTTTT
CASSPTGGRTGELFF
>TRBJ2-7|many|TRBD2|TRBV9
TGTGCCAGCAGCGTCCTAGCGGAGGACCTCTACGAGCAGTACTTC
CASSVLAEDLYEQYF
>TRBJ2-1|few|-|TRBV20-1
TGCAGTGCTGCGGGACCAATAGCCAATGAGCAGTTCTTC
CSAAGPIANEQFF
>TRBJ1-6|-|-|TRBV7-3
TGTGCCAGCAGCTTAGGGCGGAATTCACCCCTCCACTTT
CASSLGRNSPLHF
>TRBJ2-7|few|TRBD1|TRBV5-1
TGCGCCAGCAGCTTTGCAGGACAGGGCTACGAGCAGTACTTC
CASSFAGQGYEQYF
>TRBJ2-7|many|TRBD1|TRBV6-1
TGTGCCAGCAGAAAAGGACAGGGGGTATCCTACGAGCAGTACTTC
CASRKGQGVSYEQYF